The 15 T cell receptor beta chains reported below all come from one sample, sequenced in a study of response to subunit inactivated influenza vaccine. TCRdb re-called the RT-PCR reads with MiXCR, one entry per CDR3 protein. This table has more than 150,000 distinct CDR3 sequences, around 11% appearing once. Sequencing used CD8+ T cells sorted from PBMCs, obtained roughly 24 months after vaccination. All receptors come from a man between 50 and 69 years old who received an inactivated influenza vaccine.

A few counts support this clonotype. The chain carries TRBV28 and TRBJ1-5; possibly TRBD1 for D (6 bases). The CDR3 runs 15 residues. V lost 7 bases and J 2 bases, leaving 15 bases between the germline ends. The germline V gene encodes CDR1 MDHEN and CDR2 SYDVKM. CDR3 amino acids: CASTAMDRRNQPQHF. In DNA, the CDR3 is TGTGCCAGCACCGCTATGGACAGACGCAATCAGCCCCAGCATTTT.

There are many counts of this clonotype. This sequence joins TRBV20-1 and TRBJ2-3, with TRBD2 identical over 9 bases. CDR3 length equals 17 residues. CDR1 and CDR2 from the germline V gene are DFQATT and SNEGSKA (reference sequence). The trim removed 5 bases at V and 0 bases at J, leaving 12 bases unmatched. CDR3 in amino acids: CSASVLGTSGSTDTQYF. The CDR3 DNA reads TGCAGTGCTTCGGTACTGGGAACTAGCGGGAGCACAGATACGCAGTATTTT.

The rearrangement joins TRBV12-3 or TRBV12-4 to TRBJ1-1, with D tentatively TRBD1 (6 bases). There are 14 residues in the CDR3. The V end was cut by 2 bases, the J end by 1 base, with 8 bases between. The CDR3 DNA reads TGTGCCAGCAGTTTAACGGACAGGAACACTGAAGCTTTCTTT. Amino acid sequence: CASSLTDRNTEAFF.

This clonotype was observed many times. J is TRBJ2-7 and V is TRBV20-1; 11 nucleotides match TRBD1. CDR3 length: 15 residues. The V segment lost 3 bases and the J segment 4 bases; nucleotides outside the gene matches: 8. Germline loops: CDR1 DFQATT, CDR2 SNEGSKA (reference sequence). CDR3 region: CSARGPGTGGYEQYF. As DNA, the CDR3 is TGCAGTGCTAGGGGCCCCGGGACAGGGGGATACGAGCAGTACTTC.

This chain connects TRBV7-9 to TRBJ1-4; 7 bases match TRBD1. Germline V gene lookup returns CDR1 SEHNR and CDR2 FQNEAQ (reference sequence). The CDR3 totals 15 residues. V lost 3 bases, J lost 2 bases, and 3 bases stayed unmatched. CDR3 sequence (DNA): TGTGCCAGCAGCTTTCTACAGGGGACTAATGAAAAACTGTTTTTT. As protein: CASSFLQGTNEKLFF.

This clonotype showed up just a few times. CDR3 DNA: TGTGCCAGCAGCCTCCACTGGGTAGGGAACACTGAAGCTTTCTTT. Its translation: CASSLHWVGNTEAFF. The V gene is TRBV7-8, the J gene TRBJ1-1; D remains unclear. Germline-derived CDR1 and CDR2 are SGHVS and FQNEAQ. The CDR3 totals 15 residues. V was pared by 5 bases and J by 1 base, with 14 bases between.

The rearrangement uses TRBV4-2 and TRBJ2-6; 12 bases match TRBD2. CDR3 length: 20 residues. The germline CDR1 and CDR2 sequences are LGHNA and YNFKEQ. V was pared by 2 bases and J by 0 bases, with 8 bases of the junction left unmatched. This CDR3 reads CASSQTPGLAGSSGANVLTF. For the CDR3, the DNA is TGTGCCAGCAGCCAAACCCCCGGACTAGCGGGGAGCTCTGGGGCCAACGTCCTGACTTTC.

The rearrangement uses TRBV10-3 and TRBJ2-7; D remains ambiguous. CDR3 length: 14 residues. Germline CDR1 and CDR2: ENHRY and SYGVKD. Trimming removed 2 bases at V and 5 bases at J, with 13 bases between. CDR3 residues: CAISENSRGDEQYF. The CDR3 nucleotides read TGTGCCATCAGTGAGAACAGCCGTGGGGACGAGCAGTACTTC.

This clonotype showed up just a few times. The chain's CDR3 is CSVASGIYEQYF. CDR3 bases: TGCAGCGTTGCGAGCGGGATCTACGAGCAGTACTTC. The chain joins TRBV29-1 to TRBJ2-7; 7 bases line up with TRBD2. This CDR3 contains 12 residues. The V gene end was trimmed by 4 bases and the J gene end by 3 bases; junction bases not matched to a gene: 3. CDR1 and CDR2 (germline): SQVTM, ANQGSEA.

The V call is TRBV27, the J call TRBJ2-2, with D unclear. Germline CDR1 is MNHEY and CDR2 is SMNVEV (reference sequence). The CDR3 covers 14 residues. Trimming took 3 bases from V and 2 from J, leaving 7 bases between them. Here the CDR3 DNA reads TGTGCCAGCAGTTTCTTGGAAAACACCGGGGAGCTGTTTTTT. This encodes CASSFLENTGELFF.

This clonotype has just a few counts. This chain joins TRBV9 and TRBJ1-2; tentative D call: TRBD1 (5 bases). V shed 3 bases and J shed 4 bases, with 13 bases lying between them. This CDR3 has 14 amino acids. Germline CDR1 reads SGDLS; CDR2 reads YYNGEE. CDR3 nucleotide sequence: TGTGCCAGCAGCGCCTTGGGGGGAGGCTATGGCTACACCTTC. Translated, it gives CASSALGGGYGYTF.

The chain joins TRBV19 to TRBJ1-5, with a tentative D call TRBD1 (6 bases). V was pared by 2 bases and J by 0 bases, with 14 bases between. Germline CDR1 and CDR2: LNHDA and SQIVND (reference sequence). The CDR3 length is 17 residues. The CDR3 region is CASSIPDSLDSNQPQHF. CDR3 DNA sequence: TGTGCCAGTAGTATACCGGACAGCCTAGATAGCAATCAGCCCCAGCATTTT. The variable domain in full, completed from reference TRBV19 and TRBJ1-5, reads DGGITQSPKYLFRKEGQNVTLSCEQNLNHDAMYWYRQDPGQGLRLIYYSQIVNDFQKGDIAEGYSVSREKKESFPLTVTSAQKNPTAFYLCASSIPDSLDSNQPQHFGDGTRLSIL.

CDR3 region: CATSRGTSPEQFF. The CDR3, as DNA: TGTGCCACCAGCAGAGGAACTAGCCCTGAGCAGTTCTTC. The chain combines TRBV15 with TRBJ2-1; D may be TRBD2 (6 bases). Germline V gene data show CDR1 as LNHNV and CDR2 as YYDKDF (reference sequence). V was clipped by 1 base and J by 9 bases, with 10 bases between them. There are 13 residues in the CDR3. Full variable domain (outside the CDR3, taken from reference TRBV15 and TRBJ2-1): DAMVIQNPRYQVTQFGKPVTLSCSQTLNHNVMYWYQQKSSQAPKLLFHYYDKDFNNEADTPDNFQSRRPNTSFCFLDIRSPGLGDTAMYLCATSRGTSPEQFFGPGTRLTVL.

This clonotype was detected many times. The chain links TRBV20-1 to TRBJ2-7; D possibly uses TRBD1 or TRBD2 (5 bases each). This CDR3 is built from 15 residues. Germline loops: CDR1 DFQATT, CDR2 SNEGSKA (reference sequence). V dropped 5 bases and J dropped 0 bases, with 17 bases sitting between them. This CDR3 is CSAQPGRTNSYEQYF. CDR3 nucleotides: TGCAGTGCTCAACCGGGACGGACGAACTCCTACGAGCAGTACTTC.

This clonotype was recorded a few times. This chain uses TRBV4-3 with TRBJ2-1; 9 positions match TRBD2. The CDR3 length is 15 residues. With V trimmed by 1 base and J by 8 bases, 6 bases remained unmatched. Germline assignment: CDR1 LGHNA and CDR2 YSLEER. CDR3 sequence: CASSQVGTSFDEQFF. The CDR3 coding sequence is TGCGCCAGCAGCCAAGTCGGGACTAGCTTCGATGAGCAGTTCTTC.